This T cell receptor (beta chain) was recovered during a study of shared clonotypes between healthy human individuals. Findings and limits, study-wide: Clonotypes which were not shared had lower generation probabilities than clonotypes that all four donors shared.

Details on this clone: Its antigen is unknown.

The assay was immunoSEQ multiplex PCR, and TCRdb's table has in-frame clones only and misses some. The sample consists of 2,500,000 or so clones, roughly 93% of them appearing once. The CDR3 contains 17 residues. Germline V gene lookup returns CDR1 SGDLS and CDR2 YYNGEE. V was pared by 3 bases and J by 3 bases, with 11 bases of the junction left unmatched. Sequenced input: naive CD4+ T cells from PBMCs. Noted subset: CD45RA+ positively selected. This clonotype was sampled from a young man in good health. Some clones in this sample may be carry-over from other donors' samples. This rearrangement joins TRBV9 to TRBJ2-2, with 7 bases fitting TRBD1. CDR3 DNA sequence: TGTGCCAGCAGCGCTAGGACCGGGACAGCCTACACCGGGGAGCTGTTTTTT. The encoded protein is CASSARTGTAYTGELFF.